This entry concerns a single T cell receptor beta chain. The CDR3 is 12 residues long. The germline CDR1 and CDR2 sequences are LNHNV and YYDKDF (reference sequence). V was shortened by 6 bases and J by 7 bases, with 9 bases between the two germline ends. The data derive from a study of T cell changes during pregnancy in multiple sclerosis. Only in-frame clones appear in the TCRdb table, and some are missing; sequencing was by immunoSEQ multiplex PCR. This table has roughly 69,000 clones, approximately 91% appearing once. Sequencing was performed on peripheral blood, taken in the third trimester of pregnancy. This clonotype was sampled from a female donor with multiple sclerosis, enrolled in a pregnancy study. V gene TRBV15 combines with J gene TRBJ2-2, with D perhaps matching TRBD1 (5 bases). CDR3 nucleotides: TGTGCCACCAGGCGTCAGGGCGGGGAGCTGTTTTTT. This encodes CATRRQGGELFF.